One and the same sample provided the 30 T cell receptor beta chains below, sequenced in a study of T-cell memory formation after mild COVID-19. TCRdb analysed the 5' RACE reads with MiXCR anew, one entry per CDR3 protein. The sample has more than 110,000 distinct CDR3 sequences, 14% seen once. The sample comprised PBMCs or a T cell subset sorted from them (not recorded which). Receptors originate from an adult woman who had mild COVID-19 (a few samples of this study predate the infection). Cell type and time point are not known.

This clonotype has just a few counts. The chain recombines TRBV7-9 with TRBJ2-7, with a tentative D call TRBD2 (5 bases). Trimming shortened V by 4 bases and J by 3 bases, and 7 bases separated the two germline ends. CDR3 length equals 12 residues. Per germline, CDR1 SEHNR and CDR2 FQNEAQ (reference sequence). In nucleotides, the CDR3 is TGTGCCAGCAGCTCCGGGATCTACGAGCAGTACTTC. The encoded protein is CASSSGIYEQYF.

CDR3 in amino acids: CASTRQSEFNEQFF. The CDR3, as DNA: TGTGCCAGCACCCGGCAAAGCGAGTTTAATGAGCAGTTCTTC. The V and J genes are TRBV7-6 and TRBJ2-1; unclear D gene. Germline CDR1 and CDR2: SGHVS and FNYEAQ. V shed 7 bases and J shed 7 bases, with 17 bases lying between them. The CDR3 runs to 14 residues.

This clonotype was counted between two and nine times. The V gene is TRBV20-1, the J gene TRBJ2-7; 12 bases fit TRBD2. The V and J ends lost 2 bases and 3 bases, in that order; junction bases with no gene match: 11. The CDR3 sequence is 17 residues long. CDR1 DFQATT and CDR2 SNEGSKA come from the germline V gene (reference sequence). For the CDR3, the DNA is TGCAGTGCTAGAAGTGGGGTTCGACTAGCGGGAGACTACGAGCAGTACTTC. It is translated as CSARSGVRLAGDYEQYF.

This clonotype appeared a few times. V gene TRBV6-1 combines with J gene TRBJ2-7, with 13 bases identical to TRBD2. The CDR3 runs 15 residues. CDR1 and CDR2 (germline): MNHNS, SASEGT. V gave up 1 base and J gave up 5 bases; unmatched junction bases: 2. The CDR3 DNA is TGTGCCAGCAGTGAAGAACTAGCGGGAGGGAACGAGCAGTACTTC. The encoded protein is CASSEELAGGNEQYF.

The chain combines TRBV11-2 with TRBJ2-1; 14 bases agree with TRBD2. The CDR3 consists of 16 residues. The V and J ends lost 5 bases and 4 bases, in that order; junction bases with no gene match: 4. Germline V gene data show CDR1 as SGHAT and CDR2 as FQNNGV. CDR3 DNA sequence: TGTGCCAGCAGCCCCTGGACTAGCGGGGGGTACAATGAGCAGTTCTTC. Translating gives CASSPWTSGGYNEQFF.

This clonotype qualifies as medium-sized. The chain couples TRBV7-8 to TRBJ1-1; 8 bases are shared with TRBD1. Germline V gives CDR1 SGHVS, CDR2 FQNEAQ. The CDR3 spans 14 residues. V shed 5 bases, J shed 1 base, and the junction held 3 bases outside the gene matches. The CDR3 loop is CASSRGQGNTEAFF. As DNA, the CDR3 is TGTGCCAGCAGCCGAGGACAGGGGAACACTGAAGCTTTCTTT. The complete variable domain, with remaining parts taken from reference TRBV7-8 and TRBJ1-1, reads GAGVSQSPRYKVAKRGQDVALRCDPISGHVSLFWYQQALGQGPEFLTYFQNEAQLDKSGLPSDRFFAERPEGSVSTLKIQRTQQEDSAVYLCASSRGQGNTEAFFGQGTRLTVV.

This clonotype was found a few times. The gene calls are TRBV7-6 and TRBJ1-4, with a weak D call TRBD1 (6 bases). This CDR3 region has 12 residues. Germline loops: CDR1 SGHVS, CDR2 FNYEAQ. V dropped 5 bases and J dropped 7 bases, with 8 bases sitting between them. CDR3 sequence (DNA): TGTGCCAGCAGCCAGGGGAGTGAAAAACTGTTTTTT. This codes for CASSQGSEKLFF. The full variable domain, with the rest looked up from reference TRBV7-6 and TRBJ1-4, is GAGVSQSPRYKVTKRGQDVALRCDPISGHVSLYWYRQALGQGPEFLTYFNYEAQQDKSGLPNDRFSAERPEGSISTLTIQRTEQRDSAMYRCASSQGSEKLFFGSGTQLSVL.

This sequence joins TRBV5-1 and TRBJ2-1, with 12 positions matching TRBD2. This CDR3 is built from 17 residues. Trimming removed 4 bases from V and 0 bases from J; junction bases left unmatched: 5. Germline lookup yields CDR1 SGHRS and CDR2 YFSETQ. CDR3 loop: CASSARTSGNSYNEQFF. The CDR3 nucleotides are TGCGCCAGCAGCGCACGGACTAGCGGGAACTCCTACAATGAGCAGTTCTTC.

This clonotype has more than one count but fewer than ten. The gene calls are TRBV24-1 and TRBJ2-2; 8 bases match TRBD1. CDR1 is KGHDR and CDR2 is SFDVKD in the germline V gene. Losses at the gene ends were 2 bases for V and 1 base for J; bases not matched to a gene: 5. The CDR3 spans 17 residues. The CDR3 sequence is CATSDYIGTGNTGELFF. As DNA, the CDR3 is TGTGCCACCAGTGATTATATTGGGACAGGGAACACCGGGGAGCTGTTTTTT.

The CDR3 nucleotides read TGTGCCACCAGTGACTTCCCCCTTCGACAGGGCGACACCGGGGAGCTGTTTTTT. Translated: CATSDFPLRQGDTGELFF. The V and J genes are TRBV24-1 and TRBJ2-2, with TRBD1 matching over 7 bases. The V gene end was trimmed by 4 bases and the J gene end by 3 bases; junction bases not matched to a gene: 13. The CDR3 extends over 18 amino acids. Germline V gives CDR1 KGHDR, CDR2 SFDVKD.

At least ten counts were recorded for this clonotype. The chain links TRBV20-1 to TRBJ2-7; 7 bases map to TRBD1. In germline, CDR1 is DFQATT, CDR2 SNEGSKA (reference sequence). This CDR3 contains 15 residues. V was clipped by 2 bases and J by 4 bases; unmatched bases: 11. DNA of the CDR3: TGCAGTGCTAGACTATGGGACAGCCCTTTTTACGAGCAGTACTTC. Translated, it gives CSARLWDSPFYEQYF.

This chain joins TRBV12-3 or TRBV12-4 and TRBJ2-1; 12 nucleotides line up with TRBD2. Trimming at V came to 3 bases and at J to 6 bases, leaving 9 bases not matched to a gene. The CDR3 runs 17 residues. This CDR3 reads CASSLIASGRAFNEQFF. CDR3 DNA sequence: TGTGCCAGCAGTTTGATAGCTAGCGGGAGGGCCTTCAATGAGCAGTTCTTC.

CDR3 nucleotides: TGTGCCAGCAGCCGACCCTCCCCCAACTATGGCTACACCTTC. This encodes CASSRPSPNYGYTF. J is TRBJ1-2 and V is TRBV11-2, with D hard to call. Germline CDR1 and CDR2: SGHAT and FQNNGV. The CDR3 contains 14 residues. The V end was cut by 5 bases, the J end by 2 bases, with 12 bases between.

The V and J genes are TRBV12-3 or TRBV12-4 and TRBJ2-5; no clear D gene. CDR3 size: 15 residues. Trimming removed 3 bases at V and 4 bases at J, with 15 bases between. The CDR3 DNA reads TGTGCCAGCAGTTTCACGGCCCTCATGGGAGAGACCCAGTACTTC. Translation: CASSFTALMGETQYF.

The rearrangement links TRBV7-9 to TRBJ2-4; TRBD2 aligns across 9 bases. Germline V lookup: CDR1 SEHNR, CDR2 FQNEAQ (reference sequence). The J segment lost 4 bases and the V segment lost 5 bases, leaving 6 bases of the junction unmatched. The CDR3 extends over 15 amino acids. CDR3 DNA: TGTGCCAGCAGCCCACGACTAGCGGATAAAAACATTCAGTACTTC. The encoded protein is CASSPRLADKNIQYF.

This clonotype was seen a few times. The rearrangement joins TRBV19 to TRBJ2-7; 9 positions match TRBD2. V lost 5 bases, J lost 2 bases, and 7 bases stayed unmatched. Per the germline V gene, CDR1 is LNHDA and CDR2 is SQIVND (reference sequence). The CDR3 has 15 residues. This CDR3 reads CASSLRTSVAYEQYF. DNA of the CDR3: TGTGCCAGTAGTCTAAGGACTAGCGTTGCCTACGAGCAGTACTTC.

This sequence joins TRBV4-1 and TRBJ2-7; D uncertain. V was trimmed by 1 base and J by 1 base, leaving 14 bases between them. This CDR3 has 16 amino acids. Germline CDR1 reads MGHRA; CDR2 reads YSYEKL. The CDR3 DNA follows: TGCGCCAGCAGCCAAGTACAACAGTTGATATCCTACGAGCAGTACTTC. Translation: CASSQVQQLISYEQYF.

This clonotype was seen more than once but under ten times. The CDR3 is CASSLVRLAGGNSYNEQFF. The DNA for the CDR3 is TGTGCCAGCAGCTTGGTGCGACTAGCGGGAGGAAACTCCTACAATGAGCAGTTCTTC. This rearrangement joins TRBV5-5 to TRBJ2-1; TRBD2 matches at 13 bases. The CDR3 covers 19 residues. Germline V gene data show CDR1 as SGHKS and CDR2 as YYEKEE (reference sequence). J lost 0 bases, V lost 0 bases, and 6 bases had no gene match.

The V call is TRBV9, the J call TRBJ2-1; D unclear. Deletions cut 0 bases from V and 5 bases from J, with 6 bases between. The CDR3 runs 13 residues. CDR1 is SGDLS, CDR2 YYNGEE, per germline. In DNA form, the CDR3 reads TGTGCCAGCAGCGTAGGTCGCAACAATGAGCAGTTCTTC. This codes for CASSVGRNNEQFF.

This clonotype was counted between two and nine times. The chain combines TRBV4-2 with TRBJ1-1; D gene ambiguous. The CDR3 is 14 amino acids. Trimming pared 1 base from V and 5 bases from J, leaving 11 bases between. Germline V CDR1 and CDR2: LGHNA, YNFKEQ. CDR3: CASSQGEVGTEAFF. DNA for the CDR3: TGTGCCAGCAGCCAAGGGGAGGTGGGGACTGAAGCTTTCTTT.

The sample holds many counts of this clonotype. The chain joins TRBV19 to TRBJ2-6; D remains unclear. V dropped 2 bases and J dropped 6 bases, with 14 bases sitting between them. The CDR3 length is 16 residues. The germline V gene has CDR1 LNHDA and CDR2 SQIVND (reference sequence). The CDR3 loop is CASSILGPYEANVLTF. CDR3 nucleotides: TGTGCCAGTAGTATACTCGGGCCCTATGAGGCCAACGTCCTGACTTTC.

This clonotype was recorded at least ten times. J is TRBJ1-5 and V is TRBV4-3; possible D gene TRBD1, 6 bases. Per germline, CDR1 LGHNA and CDR2 YSLEER. The CDR3 has 16 amino acids. Trimming shortened V by 0 bases and J by 4 bases, and 13 bases separated the two germline ends. CDR3 nucleotide sequence: TGCGCCAGCAGCCAAGATCATAACAGGGCTAATCAGCCCCAGCATTTT. Protein product: CASSQDHNRANQPQHF.

The rearrangement joins TRBV6-2 or TRBV6-3 to TRBJ2-1; 7 nucleotides agree with TRBD1. The CDR3 loop spans 12 amino acids. In germline, CDR1 is MNHEY, CDR2 SVGEGT. V was pared by 11 bases and J by 3 bases, with 4 bases of the junction left unmatched. The CDR3 spells CASGQNYNEQFF. The CDR3 bases are TGTGCCTCGGGACAGAACTACAATGAGCAGTTCTTC.

The sample holds a few counts of this clonotype. V usage is TRBV13 and J usage is TRBJ2-5; 9 bases fit TRBD2. With 2 bases clipped from V and 5 bases from J, the junction kept 6 bases outside the gene matches. This CDR3 is 15 amino acids long. Germline CDR1 PRHDT, CDR2 FYEKMQ (reference sequence). The CDR3 spells CASSLRGRALETQYF. CDR3 nucleotides: TGTGCCAGCAGCTTACGCGGGAGGGCCCTGGAGACCCAGTACTTC.

This clonotype was counted between two and nine times. The rearrangement links TRBV7-9 to TRBJ2-5, with D possibly TRBD1 on 6 matching bases. CDR3 length equals 12 residues. Germline V gene sequence: CDR1 SEHNR, CDR2 FQNEAQ (reference sequence). V was cut by 6 bases and J by 5 bases, with 10 bases left in between. The CDR3 here is CASSSRGETQYF. Written as DNA, the CDR3 is TGTGCCAGCAGTTCAAGGGGGGAGACCCAGTACTTC.

The chain combines TRBV7-2 with TRBJ1-1, with unresolved D. Germline V gives CDR1 SGHTA, CDR2 FQGNSA. V lost 7 bases, J lost 4 bases, and 10 bases lay in between. The length of the CDR3 is 12 residues. The CDR3 here is CASNLPPTEAFF. The DNA of the CDR3 is TGTGCCAGCAATCTGCCCCCCACTGAAGCTTTCTTT.

The CDR3, as DNA: TGTGCCAGCAGCTCCGAGCGGGGGGCCAATGAGCAGTTCTTC. Its protein product is CASSSERGANEQFF. The V gene is TRBV7-6, the J gene TRBJ2-1, with TRBD2 matching over 9 bases. The CDR3 extends over 14 amino acids. Per the germline V gene, CDR1 is SGHVS and CDR2 is FNYEAQ. Trimming at V came to 4 bases and at J to 6 bases, leaving 4 bases not matched to a gene.

The chain couples TRBV6-6 to TRBJ2-1, with D perhaps TRBD1 (5 bases). V lost 4 bases to trimming and J lost 7 bases, with 8 bases between them. Germline V lookup: CDR1 MNHNY, CDR2 SVGAGI (reference sequence). CDR3 length: 12 residues. CDR3 protein: CASSSNRNEQFF. CDR3 sequence (DNA): TGTGCCAGCAGTTCGAACAGGAATGAGCAGTTCTTC.

Only a few counts were recorded for this clonotype. V is TRBV9 and J is TRBJ2-2, with D tentatively TRBD1 or TRBD2 (6 bases each). Germline V gene lookup returns CDR1 SGDLS and CDR2 YYNGEE. The length of the CDR3 is 14 residues. V was cut by 0 bases and J by 4 bases, with 7 bases left in between. The CDR3 is CASSVGGATGELFF. CDR3 DNA: TGTGCCAGCAGCGTAGGGGGGGCCACCGGGGAGCTGTTTTTT.

There are a few counts of this clonotype. The rearrangement links TRBV5-6 to TRBJ2-7, with 11 bases aligning to TRBD2. V gave up 2 bases and J gave up 0 bases; unmatched junction bases: 4. The CDR3 contains 16 residues. The germline V gene has CDR1 SGHDT and CDR2 YYEEEE. CDR3 sequence: CASSLMTSGNSYEQYF. DNA for the CDR3: TGTGCCAGCAGCTTAATGACTAGCGGGAACTCCTACGAGCAGTACTTC.